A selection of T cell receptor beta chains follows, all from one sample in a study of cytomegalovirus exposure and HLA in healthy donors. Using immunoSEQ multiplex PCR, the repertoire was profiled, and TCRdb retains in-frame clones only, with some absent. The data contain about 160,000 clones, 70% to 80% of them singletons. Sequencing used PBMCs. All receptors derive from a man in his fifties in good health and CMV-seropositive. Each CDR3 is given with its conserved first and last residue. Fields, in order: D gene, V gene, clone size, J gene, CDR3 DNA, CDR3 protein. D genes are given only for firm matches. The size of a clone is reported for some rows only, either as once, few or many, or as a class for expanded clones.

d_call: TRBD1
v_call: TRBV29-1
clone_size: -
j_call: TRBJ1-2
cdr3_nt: TGCAGCGTGGTAGGGACAGCTACTAACTATGGCTACACCTTC
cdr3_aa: CSVVGTATNYGYTF

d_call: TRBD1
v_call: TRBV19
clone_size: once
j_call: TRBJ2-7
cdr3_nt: TGTGCCAGTAGTAATTCAGGGGGTTCCTTCTACGAGCAGTACTTC
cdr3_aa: CASSNSGGSFYEQYF

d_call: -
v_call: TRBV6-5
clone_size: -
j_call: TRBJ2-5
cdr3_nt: TGTGCCAGCAGATGGCAGTCCCGCCGAGGAGAGACCCAGTACTTC
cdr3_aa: CASRWQSRRGETQYF

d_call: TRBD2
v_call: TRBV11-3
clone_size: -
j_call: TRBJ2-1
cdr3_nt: TGTGCCAGCAGCCCGACTAGCGGGGTTTACAATGAGCAGTTCTTC
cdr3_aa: CASSPTSGVYNEQFF

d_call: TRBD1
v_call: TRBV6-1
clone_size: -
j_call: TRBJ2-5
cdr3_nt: TGTGCCAGCAGTGCTACGACAGGGATCGCCGAAGAGACCCAGTACTTC
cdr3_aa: CASSATTGIAEETQYF

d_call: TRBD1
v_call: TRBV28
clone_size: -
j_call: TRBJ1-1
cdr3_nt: TGTGCCAGCAGTTCGAGACAGGGGGCCGTGGCTTTCTTT
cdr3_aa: CASSSRQGAVAFF

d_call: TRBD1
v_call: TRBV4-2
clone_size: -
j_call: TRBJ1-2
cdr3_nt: TGTGCCAGCAGCCAAGGGGGACAGGGACACGGCTACACCTTC
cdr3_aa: CASSQGGQGHGYTF

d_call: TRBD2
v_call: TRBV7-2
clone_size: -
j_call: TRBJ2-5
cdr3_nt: TGTGCCAGCAGCTTGGTGGCCGCGGGGGGGCGGCAGACCCAGTACTTC
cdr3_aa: CASSLVAAGGRQTQYF

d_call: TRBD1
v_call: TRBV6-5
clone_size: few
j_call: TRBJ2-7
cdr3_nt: TGTGCCAGAAACAGGGGGCGCCGGGTCCACGAGCAGTACTTC
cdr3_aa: CARNRGRRVHEQYF

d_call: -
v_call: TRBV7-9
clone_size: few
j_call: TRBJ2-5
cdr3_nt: TGTGCCAGCAGCGAGCTCGGGGCAGGGAGGGAGACCCAGTACTTC
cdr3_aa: CASSELGAGRETQYF

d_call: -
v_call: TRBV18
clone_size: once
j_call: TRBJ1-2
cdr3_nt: TGTGCCAGCTCACCGTCGACAGAGACTAACTATGGCTACACCTTC
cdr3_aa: CASSPSTETNYGYTF

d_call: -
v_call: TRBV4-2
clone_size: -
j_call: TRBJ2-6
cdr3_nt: TGTGCCAGCAGCCAAGATGCGGGGACTGGGGCCAACGTCCTGACTTTC
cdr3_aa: CASSQDAGTGANVLTF

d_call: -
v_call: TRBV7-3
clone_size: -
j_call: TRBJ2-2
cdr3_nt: TGTGCCAGCAGCCCCAACAGGGTCACCGGGGAGCTGTTTTTT
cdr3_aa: CASSPNRVTGELFF

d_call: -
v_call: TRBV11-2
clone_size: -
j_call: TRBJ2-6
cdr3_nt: TGTGCCAGCAGCTTAAACCCCCCAGGGGCGGTTGGGGCCAACGTCCTGACTTTC
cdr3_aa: CASSLNPPGAVGANVLTF

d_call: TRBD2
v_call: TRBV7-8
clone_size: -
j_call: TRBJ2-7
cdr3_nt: TGTGCCAGCAGGGGGGGGTCGGCCTACGAGCAGTACTTC
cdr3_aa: CASRGGSAYEQYF

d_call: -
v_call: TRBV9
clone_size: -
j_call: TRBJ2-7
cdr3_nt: TGTGCCAGCAGCTTTACCCCCGGGAACGAGCAGTACTTC
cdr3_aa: CASSFTPGNEQYF

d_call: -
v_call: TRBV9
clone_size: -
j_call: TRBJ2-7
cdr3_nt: TGTGCCAGCAGCGTAGCTCCGGGGGTTTCCTACGAGCAGTACTTC
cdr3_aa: CASSVAPGVSYEQYF

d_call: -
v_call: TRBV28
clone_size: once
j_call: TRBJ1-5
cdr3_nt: TGTGCCAGCAGCGCGGATAGCAATCAGCCCCAGCATTTT
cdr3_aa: CASSADSNQPQHF

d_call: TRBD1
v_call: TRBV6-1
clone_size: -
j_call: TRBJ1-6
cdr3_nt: TGTGCCAGCAGCGGGGACAGGGGAGGTAATTCACCCCTCCACTTT
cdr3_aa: CASSGDRGGNSPLHF

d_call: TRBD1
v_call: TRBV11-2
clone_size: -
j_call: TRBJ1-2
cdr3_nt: TGTGCCAGCAGTTTACAGGGGCCGCCATTCAATAACTATGGCTACACCTTC
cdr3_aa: CASSLQGPPFNNYGYTF

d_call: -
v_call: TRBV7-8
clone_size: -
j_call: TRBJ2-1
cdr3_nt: TGTGCCAGCAGCTTCTCGGGGGGCCCTCGTAATGAGCAGTTCTTC
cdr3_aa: CASSFSGGPRNEQFF

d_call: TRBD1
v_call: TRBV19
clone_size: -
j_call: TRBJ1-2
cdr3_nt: TGTGCCAGTACCGCGACAGGGGGCAGAGCTAACTATGGCTACACCTTC
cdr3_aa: CASTATGGRANYGYTF